The 9 T cell receptor beta chains below were found in one sample sequenced in a study of T cells in Graves' hyperthyroidism and ophthalmopathy. The investigators amplified TCR beta CDR3 regions from RNA transcripts. TCR CDR3 underwent first-round RT-PCR with the HTBI primer set. TCRdb used MiXCR to reprocess the multiplex PCR reads, holding one entry per CDR3 protein. The sample holds fewer than 600,000 distinct CDR3 sequences, approximately 14% seen once. The sample taken for sequencing was blood. These receptors were taken from a woman aged 18-30 years with Graves' hyperthyroidism.

This clonotype came up many times. V gene TRBV12-3 or TRBV12-4 combines with J gene TRBJ2-1, with a possible D match to TRBD2 (5 bases). CDR3 size: 16 residues. The germline V and J ends were trimmed by 2 bases and 0 bases, with 11 bases remaining between them. CDR3 DNA: TGTGCCAGCAGTTTATTTGGGGAGAGCTCCTACAATGAGCAGTTCTTC. It is translated as CASSLFGESSYNEQFF.

On this clonotype itself: With a much larger clone just one base away, this may be a read error. CDR3 in DNA: TGCAGTACGCCGGGAGTTTTGTACAATGAGCGGTTCTTC. Amino acids: CSTPGVLYNERFF. This rearrangement joins TRBV20-1 to TRBJ2-1; TRBD2 is a possible D gene (6 bases). The CDR3 has 13 residues. CDR1 is DFQATT, CDR2 SNEGSKA, per germline (reference sequence).

The rearrangement uses TRBV5-1 and TRBJ1-5, with D perhaps matching TRBD1 (6 bases). The germline V gene has CDR1 SGHRS and CDR2 YFSETQ. The CDR3 runs 17 residues. V lost 0 bases to trimming and J lost 8 bases, with 21 bases between them. In nucleotides, the CDR3 is TGCGCCAGCAGCTTGGGAGGACAGCCCTCGACCGGGGAGCCCCAGCATTTT. This sequence encodes CASSLGGQPSTGEPQHF.

This clonotype has a handful of counts. This CDR3 is CASSLNSGASLWEQYV. CDR3 DNA sequence: TGTGCCAGCAGCTTAAACTCTGGCGCTAGCCTTTGGGAGCAGTACGTC. The chain employs TRBV7-3 and TRBJ2-7; weak D call: TRBD2 (5 bases). The germline V gene encodes CDR1 SGHTA and CDR2 FQGTGA. V dropped 1 base and J dropped 7 bases, with 20 bases sitting between them. The CDR3 covers 16 residues.

V is TRBV9 and J is TRBJ1-1; D unclear. V was clipped by 2 bases and J by 2 bases, with 10 bases between them. Germline CDR1 is SGDLS and CDR2 is YYNGEE. The CDR3 has 14 residues. CDR3 sequence (DNA): TGTGCCAGCAGCGTGCGAGAACTAAACACTGAAGCTTTCTTT. Encoded protein: CASSVRELNTEAFF.

The table lists this clonotype with many counts. The chain carries TRBV7-3 and TRBJ1-1; D is possibly TRBD1 (6 bases). This CDR3 comprises 15 residues. The germline CDR1 and CDR2 sequences are SGHTA and FQGTGA. V lost 3 bases to trimming and J lost 6 bases, with 17 bases between them. In nucleotides, the CDR3 is TGTGCCAGCAGCTTTGGAACAGGGAAAGGGTCTGAAGCTTTCTTT. Translation gives CASSFGTGKGSEAFF.

This clonotype was seen ten or more times. The chain employs TRBV7-3 and TRBJ2-5, with TRBD2 matching 11 bases. The CDR3 is 16 residues long. The germline V gene has CDR1 SGHTA and CDR2 FQGTGA. Trimming took 1 base from V and 4 from J; bases not matched to a gene: 5. CDR3: CASSLSSLAGGETQYF. The CDR3, as DNA: TGTGCCAGCAGCTTAAGCAGCCTAGCGGGAGGAGAGACCCAGTACTTC.

This clonotype showed up just a few times. This chain links TRBV4-1 with TRBJ1-5, with TRBD1 identical over 9 bases. CDR1 and CDR2 (germline): MGHRA, YSYEKL. The length of the CDR3 is 16 residues. Trimming removed 1 base from V and 3 bases from J; junction bases left unmatched: 4. The CDR3: CASSQVGTGPNQPQHF. CDR3 sequence (DNA): TGCGCCAGCAGCCAAGTGGGGACAGGGCCCAATCAGCCCCAGCATTTT.

This clonotype was recorded once. The chain couples TRBV28 to TRBJ1-3; unclear D gene. The germline V gene encodes CDR1 MDHEN and CDR2 SYDVKM. V shed 6 bases and J shed 6 bases, with 9 bases lying between them. The CDR3 covers 12 residues. DNA of the CDR3: TGTGCCAGCAGCTCTCTGGAAAACACCATATATTTT. Translation: CASSSLENTIYF.